Following are 13 T cell receptor beta chains from one sample sequenced in a study of shared clonotypes between healthy human individuals. The data were produced by immunoSEQ multiplex PCR, yet TCRdb's version contains in-frame clones alone and is incomplete. The repertoire holds some 2.1 million clones, with roughly 95% as singletons. Source material: naive CD4+ T cells sorted from blood. Subset given: CD45RA+ positively selected. These receptors all come from a man between 18 and 29 years old in good health.

V gene TRBV10-3 combines with J gene TRBJ2-7; D might be TRBD1 (5 bases). CDR1 and CDR2 from the germline V gene are ENHRY and SYGVKD. V lost 4 bases and J 6 bases, leaving 19 bases between the germline ends. The CDR3 sequence is 15 residues long. CDR3 sequence reads: CAISAPLAGQGEQYF. Here the CDR3 DNA reads TGTGCCATCAGTGCCCCCTTGGCAGGTCAGGGCGAGCAGTACTTC.

The chain combines TRBV5-1 with TRBJ2-3, with D perhaps TRBD1 (6 bases). Germline-derived CDR1 and CDR2 are SGHRS and YFSETQ. This CDR3 has 15 amino acids. V lost 2 bases and J 4 bases, leaving 14 bases between the germline ends. CDR3 loop: CASSLGQSGPDTQYF. The CDR3 region has the DNA TGCGCCAGCAGCTTAGGACAGTCAGGCCCAGATACGCAGTATTTT.

The chain couples TRBV6-1 to TRBJ2-7; D gene unclear. The CDR3 loop spans 11 amino acids. Germline-derived CDR1 and CDR2 are MNHNS and SASEGT. V was shortened by 4 bases and J by 2 bases, with 3 bases between the two germline ends. CDR3 sequence (DNA): TGTGCCAGCAGTGCAGCCTACGAGCAGTACTTC. Translated: CASSAAYEQYF.

A note on this clone: The sample contains more than one DNA sequence encoding this CDR3. The chain joins TRBV7-2 to TRBJ2-5; TRBD2 is a possible D gene (5 bases). Trimming took 4 bases from V and 2 from J, leaving 11 bases between them. From germline, CDR1 is SGHTA and CDR2 FQGNSA. The CDR3 sequence is 14 residues long. This CDR3 reads CASSSAGVQETQYF. In nucleotides, the CDR3 is TGTGCCAGCAGCTCGGCGGGCGTACAAGAGACCCAGTACTTC.

This chain links TRBV30 with TRBJ1-1; 7 bases are shared with TRBD1. The CDR3 totals 13 residues. Germline loops: CDR1 GTSNPN, CDR2 SVGIG (reference sequence). The V gene end was trimmed by 3 bases and the J gene end by 5 bases; junction bases not matched to a gene: 6. The CDR3 region is CAWRGQVSTEAFF. CDR3 in DNA: TGTGCCTGGAGAGGACAGGTTTCAACTGAAGCTTTCTTT.

This chain joins TRBV2 and TRBJ1-1; D may be TRBD1 (6 bases). The CDR3 spans 13 residues. Trimming took 7 bases from V and 0 from J, leaving 9 bases between them. Germline CDR1 and CDR2: SNHLY and FYNNEI. CDR3 amino acids: CASKGQLNTEAFF. Here the CDR3 DNA reads TGTGCCAGCAAAGGACAGCTGAACACTGAAGCTTTCTTT.

The chain combines TRBV6-5 with TRBJ2-7; 7 bases map to TRBD2. Germline lookup yields CDR1 MNHEY and CDR2 SVGAGI. Unmatched junction bases numbered 4, after V lost 6 bases and J lost 2 bases. This CDR3 has 13 amino acids. The CDR3 sequence is CASRVGGAYEQYF. CDR3 in DNA: TGTGCCAGCAGGGTGGGGGGGGCCTACGAGCAGTACTTC.

The CDR3 region is CASSAVLGYEQYF. Written as DNA, the CDR3 is TGCGCCAGCAGCGCCGTTCTTGGCTACGAGCAGTACTTC. This chain joins TRBV5-1 and TRBJ2-7; D uncertain. With 4 bases removed from V and 3 bases from J, the gap between germline ends came to 11 bases. Germline V lookup: CDR1 SGHRS, CDR2 YFSETQ. CDR3 length: 13 amino acids.

This rearrangement joins TRBV7-6 to TRBJ2-3; possible D gene TRBD2, 7 bases. This CDR3 has 17 residues. Germline loops: CDR1 SGHVS, CDR2 FNYEAQ. Deletions cut 1 base from V and 2 bases from J, with 16 bases between. The CDR3: CASSLGGGGLTTDTQYF. The CDR3 bases are TGTGCCAGCAGCTTAGGGGGCGGGGGCCTGACCACAGATACGCAGTATTTT.

V is TRBV2 and J is TRBJ2-1, with TRBD2 identical over 8 bases. Trimming cost V 3 bases and J 4 bases; bases outside gene matches: 5. Per the germline V gene, CDR1 is SNHLY and CDR2 is FYNNEI. This CDR3 has 15 residues. In DNA form, the CDR3 reads TGTGCCAGCAGTGATCAACTAGCGGCGTACAATGAGCAGTTCTTC. Translating it yields CASSDQLAAYNEQFF.

This rearrangement joins TRBV5-5 to TRBJ1-5; D not certain. From germline, CDR1 is SGHKS and CDR2 YYEKEE (reference sequence). CDR3 length: 14 amino acids. The V gene lost 0 bases and the J gene lost 5 bases, with 9 bases spanning the gap. CDR3 protein: CASSLARSYQPQHF. For the CDR3, the DNA is TGTGCCAGCAGCTTGGCCCGGTCCTATCAGCCCCAGCATTTT.

The rearrangement joins TRBV5-1 to TRBJ1-1; D unresolved. The length of the CDR3 is 13 residues. Germline V CDR1 and CDR2: SGHRS, YFSETQ. Trimming removed 3 bases at V and 2 bases at J, with 8 bases between. The chain's CDR3 is CASSWDSNTEAFF. In nucleotides, the CDR3 is TGCGCCAGCAGCTGGGATTCCAACACTGAAGCTTTCTTT.

This clone is a singleton in its sample. The V and J genes are TRBV28 and TRBJ2-3; TRBD2 is a possible D gene (6 bases). Germline values: CDR1 MDHEN, CDR2 SYDVKM. This CDR3 is 17 amino acids long. V lost 3 bases and J 0 bases, leaving 16 bases between the germline ends. CDR3 amino acids: CASSFSGYIASTDTQYF. CDR3 nucleotide sequence: TGTGCCAGCAGTTTCAGCGGGTATATTGCTAGCACAGATACGCAGTATTTT.